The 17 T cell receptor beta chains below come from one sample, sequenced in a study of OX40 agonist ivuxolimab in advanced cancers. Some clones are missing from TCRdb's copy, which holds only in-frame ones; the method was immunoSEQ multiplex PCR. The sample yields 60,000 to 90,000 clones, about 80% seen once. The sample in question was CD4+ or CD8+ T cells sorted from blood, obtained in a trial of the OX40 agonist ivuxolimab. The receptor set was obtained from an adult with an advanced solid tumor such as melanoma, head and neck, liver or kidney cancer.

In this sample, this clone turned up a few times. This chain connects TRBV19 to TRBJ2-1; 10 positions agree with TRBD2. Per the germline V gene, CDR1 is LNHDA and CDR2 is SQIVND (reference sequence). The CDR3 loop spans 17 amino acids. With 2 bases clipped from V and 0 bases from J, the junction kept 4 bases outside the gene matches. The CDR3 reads CASSIRASGSSYNEQFF. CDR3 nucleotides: TGTGCCAGTAGTATACGGGCTAGCGGGAGCTCCTACAATGAGCAGTTCTTC.

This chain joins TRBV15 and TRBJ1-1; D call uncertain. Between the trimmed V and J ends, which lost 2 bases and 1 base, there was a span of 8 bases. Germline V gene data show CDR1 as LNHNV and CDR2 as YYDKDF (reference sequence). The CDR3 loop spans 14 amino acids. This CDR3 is CATSRMRGNTEAFF. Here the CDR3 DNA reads TGTGCCACCAGCAGAATGCGGGGGAACACTGAAGCTTTCTTT.

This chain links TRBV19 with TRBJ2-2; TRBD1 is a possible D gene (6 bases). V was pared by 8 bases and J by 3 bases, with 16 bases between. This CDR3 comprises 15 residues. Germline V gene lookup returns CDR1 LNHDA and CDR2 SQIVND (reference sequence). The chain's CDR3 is CASVARTAYTGELFF. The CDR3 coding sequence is TGTGCCAGTGTAGCCCGGACAGCCTACACCGGGGAGCTGTTTTTT.

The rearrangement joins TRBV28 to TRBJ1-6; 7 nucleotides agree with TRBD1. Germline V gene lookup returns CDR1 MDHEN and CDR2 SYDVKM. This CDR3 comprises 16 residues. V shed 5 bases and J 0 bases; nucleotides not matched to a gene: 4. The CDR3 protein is CASSETGSSYNSPLHF. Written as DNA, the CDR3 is TGTGCCAGCAGTGAGACAGGGAGCTCCTATAATTCACCCCTCCACTTT.

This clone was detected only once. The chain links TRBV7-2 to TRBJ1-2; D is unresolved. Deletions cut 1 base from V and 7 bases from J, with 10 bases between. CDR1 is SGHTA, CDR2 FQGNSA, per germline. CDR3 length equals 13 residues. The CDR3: CASSLGVSAGYTF. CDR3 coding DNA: TGTGCCAGCAGCTTAGGGGTGTCTGCTGGCTACACCTTC.

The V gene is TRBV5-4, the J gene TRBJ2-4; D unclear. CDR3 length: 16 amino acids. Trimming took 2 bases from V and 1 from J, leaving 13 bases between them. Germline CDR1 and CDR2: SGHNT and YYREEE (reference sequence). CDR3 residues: CASSFLPPTAKNIQYF. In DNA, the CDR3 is TGTGCCAGCAGCTTCCTTCCTCCAACGGCCAAAAACATTCAGTACTTC.

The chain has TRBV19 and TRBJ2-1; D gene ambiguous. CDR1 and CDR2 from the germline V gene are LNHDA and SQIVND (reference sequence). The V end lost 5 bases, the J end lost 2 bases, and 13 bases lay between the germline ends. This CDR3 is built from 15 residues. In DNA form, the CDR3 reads TGTGCCAGTAGTCTGGCGGACCGAACCTACAATGAGCAGTTCTTC. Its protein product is CASSLADRTYNEQFF.

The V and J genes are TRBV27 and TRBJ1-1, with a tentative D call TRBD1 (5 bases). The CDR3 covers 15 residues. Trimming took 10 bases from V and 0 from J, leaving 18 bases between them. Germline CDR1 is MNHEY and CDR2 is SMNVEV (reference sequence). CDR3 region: CATKRPGTLNTEAFF. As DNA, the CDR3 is TGTGCCACAAAGCGCCCCGGGACGCTGAACACTGAAGCTTTCTTT.

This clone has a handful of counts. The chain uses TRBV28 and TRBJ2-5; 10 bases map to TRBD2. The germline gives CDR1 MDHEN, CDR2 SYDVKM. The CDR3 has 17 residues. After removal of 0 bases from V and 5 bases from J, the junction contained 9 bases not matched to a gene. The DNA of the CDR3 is TGTGCCAGCAGTTTATGGTCTAGCGGGAGAGCCGGGGAGACCCAGTACTTC. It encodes CASSLWSSGRAGETQYF. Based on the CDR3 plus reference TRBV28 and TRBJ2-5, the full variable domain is DVKVTQSSRYLVKRTGEKVFLECVQDMDHENMFWYRQDPGLGLRLIYFSYDVKMKEKGDIPEGYSVSREKKERFSLILESASTNQTSMYLCASSLWSSGRAGETQYFGPGTRLLVL.

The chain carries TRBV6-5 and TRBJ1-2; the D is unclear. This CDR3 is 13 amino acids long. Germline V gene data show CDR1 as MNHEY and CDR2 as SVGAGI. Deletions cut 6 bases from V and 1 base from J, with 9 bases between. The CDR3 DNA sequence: TGTGCCAGCAGATGGGGAGTTAACTATGGCTACACCTTC. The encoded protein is CASRWGVNYGYTF.

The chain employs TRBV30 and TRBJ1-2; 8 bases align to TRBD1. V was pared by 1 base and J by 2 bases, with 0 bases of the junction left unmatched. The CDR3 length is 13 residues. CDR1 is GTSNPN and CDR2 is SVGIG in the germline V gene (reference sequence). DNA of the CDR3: TGTGCCTGGAGTGCAGGGGGCAACTATGGCTACACCTTC. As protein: CAWSAGGNYGYTF.

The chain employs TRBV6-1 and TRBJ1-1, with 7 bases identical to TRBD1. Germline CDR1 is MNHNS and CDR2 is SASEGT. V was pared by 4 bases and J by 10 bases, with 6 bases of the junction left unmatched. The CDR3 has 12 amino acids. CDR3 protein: CASSGDRVAAFF. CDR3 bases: TGTGCCAGCAGTGGAGACAGGGTGGCAGCTTTCTTT.

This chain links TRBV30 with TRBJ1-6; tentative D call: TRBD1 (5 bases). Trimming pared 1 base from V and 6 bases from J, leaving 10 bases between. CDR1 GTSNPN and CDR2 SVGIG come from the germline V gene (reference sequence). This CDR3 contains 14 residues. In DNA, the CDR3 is TGTGCCTGGAGTGAGTGGACAACTAATTCACCCCTCCACTTT. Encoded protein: CAWSEWTTNSPLHF.

CDR3 DNA sequence: TGTGCCAGCAGTTCATCTACCAATACGCAGTATTTT. This encodes CASSSSTNTQYF. J is TRBJ2-3 and V is TRBV28; D is unclear. Germline loops: CDR1 MDHEN, CDR2 SYDVKM. The CDR3 is 12 amino acids. V lost 4 bases and J lost 7, with 9 bases in between.

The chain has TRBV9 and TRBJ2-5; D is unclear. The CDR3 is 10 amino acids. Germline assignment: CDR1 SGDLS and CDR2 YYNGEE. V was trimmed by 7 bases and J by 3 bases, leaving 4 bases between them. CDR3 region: CASGEETQYF. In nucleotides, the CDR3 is TGTGCCAGCGGGGAAGAGACCCAGTACTTC.

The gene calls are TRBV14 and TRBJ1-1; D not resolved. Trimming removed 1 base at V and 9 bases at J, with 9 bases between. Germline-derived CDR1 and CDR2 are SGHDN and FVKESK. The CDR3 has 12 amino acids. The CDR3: CASSQGTPQAFF. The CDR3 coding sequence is TGTGCCAGCAGCCAAGGCACCCCGCAAGCTTTCTTT. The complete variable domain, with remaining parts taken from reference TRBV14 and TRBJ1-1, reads EAGVTQFPSHSVIEKGQTVTLRCDPISGHDNLYWYRRVMGKEIKFLLHFVKESKQDESGMPNNRFLAERTGGTYSTLKVQPAELEDSGVYFCASSQGTPQAFFGQGTRLTVV.

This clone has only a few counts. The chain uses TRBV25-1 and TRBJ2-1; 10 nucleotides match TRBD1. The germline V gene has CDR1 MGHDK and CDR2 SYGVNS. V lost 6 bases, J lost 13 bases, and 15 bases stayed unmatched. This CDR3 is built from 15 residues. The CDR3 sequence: CASSEPGQGSSDQFF. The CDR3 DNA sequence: TGTGCCAGCAGCGAACCGGGACAGGGGTCCTCCGATCAGTTCTTC.